This TCR beta chain was recovered during a study of cytomegalovirus exposure and HLA in healthy donors. The overall study: Sequencing of some 190 million T cells in an earlier analysis found 100 million to 140 million unique TCR beta sequences.

The primer mix had 60 Vbeta and 13 Jbeta primers. The data were produced by immunoSEQ multiplex PCR, yet TCRdb's version contains in-frame clones alone and is incomplete. Here the sample spans some 150,000 clones, over 60% being singletons. Points on this clone: What it binds is unknown.

Healthy individuals who donated bone marrow served as the donors. The CDR3 spans 15 residues. V gave up 6 bases and J gave up 6 bases; unmatched junction bases: 10. CDR1 MNHEY and CDR2 SVGAGI come from the germline V gene. Whole-study findings and limits: Solely CMV serostatus was available to characterize immune exposure. The productive fraction for most TCR beta V segments was about 87% or about 30% in an earlier analysis.

The receptor's source is a male donor in good health and CMV-seronegative. J is TRBJ2-5 and V is TRBV6-5; 10 bases fit TRBD1. Sequencing was carried out using PBMCs. CDR3 in amino acids: CASSTIDRGRKTQYF. The CDR3 nucleotides are TGTGCCAGCAGCACCATCGACAGGGGGCGAAAGACCCAGTACTTC.